This passage covers 15 T cell receptor beta chains from one sample sequenced in a study of cytotoxic CD8 clonotypes in ibrutinib-treated CLL. Here immunoSEQ multiplex PCR was the method, and the copy in TCRdb shows in-frame clones only, minus some. Here the sample spans about 68,000 clones, about 64% being singletons. The source was PBMCs, collected after 12 months of ibrutinib treatment. The origin of the receptors is a human donor with chronic lymphocytic leukemia.

This clone was detected a few times. V gene TRBV5-1 combines with J gene TRBJ1-1; TRBD1 is a possible D gene (6 bases). The CDR3 runs 15 residues. Germline lookup yields CDR1 SGHRS and CDR2 YFSETQ. V shed 7 bases and J shed 0 bases, with 16 bases lying between them. The CDR3 sequence is CASAQTGSLNTEAFF. In DNA form, the CDR3 reads TGCGCCAGCGCCCAGACAGGCTCATTGAACACTGAAGCTTTCTTT. The variable domain in full, completed from reference TRBV5-1 and TRBJ1-1, reads KAGVTQTPRYLIKTRGQQVTLSCSPISGHRSVSWYQQTPGQGLQFLFEYFSETQRNKGNFPGRFSGRQFSNSRSEMNVSTLELGDSALYLCASAQTGSLNTEAFFGQGTRLTVV.

This clone was detected a few times. V and J are TRBV28 and TRBJ1-5, with 7 positions matching TRBD1. Germline V gene lookup returns CDR1 MDHEN and CDR2 SYDVKM. V lost 2 bases and J lost 2; bases outside the gene matches: 6. CDR3 length: 16 amino acids. In nucleotides, the CDR3 is TGTGCCAGCAGTTTACAGGGACAGTTTGGCAATCAGCCCCAGCATTTT. Residues: CASSLQGQFGNQPQHF.

J is TRBJ2-7 and V is TRBV18, with unresolved D. CDR3 length equals 16 residues. Trimming removed 6 bases from V and 0 bases from J, with 18 bases in between. Per germline, CDR1 KGHSH and CDR2 LQKENI. CDR3 sequence reads: CASSRRAITSSYEQYF. CDR3 DNA: TGTGCCAGCTCCCGTCGGGCCATCACCAGCTCCTACGAGCAGTACTTC.

The chain uses TRBV19 and TRBJ1-4; TRBD1 matches 9 bases. Germline values: CDR1 LNHDA, CDR2 SQIVND (reference sequence). The V and J ends lost 6 bases and 4 bases, in that order; junction bases with no gene match: 6. The CDR3 length is 15 residues. Here the CDR3 DNA reads TGTGCCAGTAGGGGTACAGGGGGCTTTAATGAAAAACTGTTTTTT. It is translated as CASRGTGGFNEKLFF.

J is TRBJ1-1 and V is TRBV18; D remains unclear. V was cut by 2 bases and J by 11 bases, with 12 bases left in between. CDR3 length: 12 amino acids. Germline CDR1 and CDR2: KGHSH and LQKENI. CDR3 nucleotide sequence: TGTGCCAGCTCACCATTACTGTTCCGGGCTTTCTTT. Translating gives CASSPLLFRAFF.

The J gene is TRBJ1-6, the V gene TRBV5-6; D gene ambiguous. CDR1 is SGHDT and CDR2 is YYEEEE in the germline V gene. CDR3 length: 16 amino acids. Trimming pared 0 bases from V and 5 bases from J, leaving 12 bases between. CDR3 nucleotide sequence: TGTGCCAGCAGCTTGGATCCGAGCAGAAATAATTCACCCCTCCACTTT. Amino acids: CASSLDPSRNNSPLHF. The variable domain in full, completed from reference TRBV5-6 and TRBJ1-6, reads DAGVTQSPTHLIKTRGQQVTLRCSPKSGHDTVSWYQQALGQGPQFIFQYYEEEERQRGNFPDRFSGHQFPNYSSELNVNALLLGDSALYLCASSLDPSRNNSPLHFGNGTRLTVT.

The chain is built from TRBV18 and TRBJ2-2; no definite D call. V was cut by 1 base and J by 1 base, with 10 bases left in between. CDR1 and CDR2 from the germline V gene are KGHSH and LQKENI. CDR3 size: 16 residues. The CDR3 region is CASSPLGWLNTGELFF. Here the CDR3 DNA reads TGTGCCAGCTCACCACTGGGGTGGCTGAACACCGGGGAGCTGTTTTTT.

The chain employs TRBV6-1 and TRBJ2-4, with unresolved D. The V gene lost 1 base and the J gene lost 0 bases, with 7 bases spanning the gap. Germline CDR1 MNHNS, CDR2 SASEGT. The CDR3 has 15 residues. CDR3 in amino acids: CASSEEPLAKNIQYF. The CDR3 DNA is TGTGCCAGCAGTGAAGAACCTCTAGCCAAAAACATTCAGTACTTC.

This clone has only a few counts. The chain has TRBV5-6 and TRBJ1-4, with 9 bases aligning to TRBD1. CDR3 length: 15 residues. With 4 bases clipped from V and 7 bases from J, the junction kept 8 bases outside the gene matches. Germline V gene sequence: CDR1 SGHDT, CDR2 YYEEEE. The CDR3 region is CASSRQGVLSEKLFF. For the CDR3, the DNA is TGTGCCAGCAGCCGACAGGGGGTCCTAAGTGAAAAACTGTTTTTT.

This chain connects TRBV7-8 to TRBJ2-7; no firm D call. Trimming left V 5 bases short and J 7 bases short, with 15 bases between. Germline-derived CDR1 and CDR2 are SGHVS and FQNEAQ. This CDR3 comprises 13 residues. CDR3 sequence reads: CASSMLGLGEQYF. The CDR3 nucleotides are TGTGCCAGCAGCATGCTCGGGCTGGGGGAGCAGTACTTC.

This clone was found a few times. V gene TRBV18 combines with J gene TRBJ1-1; a possible D gene is TRBD1 (6 bases). The germline V gene has CDR1 KGHSH and CDR2 LQKENI. The CDR3 spans 16 residues. Trimming stripped 0 bases from V and 4 bases from J, with 15 bases between. The CDR3 is CASSPPAGGAPTEAFF. The CDR3 DNA reads as TGTGCCAGCTCACCACCGGCTGGGGGCGCGCCCACTGAAGCTTTCTTT. Filled out from reference TRBV18 and TRBJ1-1, the complete variable domain reads NAGVMQNPRHLVRRRGQEARLRCSPMKGHSHVYWYRQLPEEGLKFMVYLQKENIIDESGMPKERFSAEFPKEGPSILRIQQVVRGDSAAYFCASSPPAGGAPTEAFFGQGTRLTVV.

This chain uses TRBV19 with TRBJ1-4, with 10 positions matching TRBD1. Germline V gives CDR1 LNHDA, CDR2 SQIVND (reference sequence). The CDR3 is 16 amino acids. Losses at the gene ends were 4 bases for V and 1 base for J; bases not matched to a gene: 3. The CDR3 spells CASSTRDRGTNEKLFF. The CDR3 DNA reads as TGTGCCAGTAGTACCCGGGACAGGGGAACTAATGAAAAACTGTTTTTT.

This rearrangement joins TRBV28 to TRBJ1-1, with 7 bases fitting TRBD1. This CDR3 spans 13 amino acids. V shed 7 bases and J 2 bases; nucleotides not matched to a gene: 4. Germline loops: CDR1 MDHEN, CDR2 SYDVKM. The CDR3 nucleotides read TGTGCCAGCATAATAGGGGGCAACACTGAAGCTTTCTTT. This translates into CASIIGGNTEAFF.

This rearrangement joins TRBV29-1 to TRBJ2-3, with D perhaps being TRBD1 or TRBD2 (7 bases each). CDR1 and CDR2 (germline): SQVTM, ANQGSEA. Between the trimmed V and J ends, which lost 5 bases and 0 bases, there was a span of 15 bases. This CDR3 has 15 residues. CDR3 nucleotide sequence: TGCAGCGTTCATCAGGGGGGGACTAGCACAGATACGCAGTATTTT. It encodes CSVHQGGTSTDTQYF.

This sequence joins TRBV19 and TRBJ1-1, with D maybe TRBD1 (6 bases). The germline V and J ends were trimmed by 1 base and 0 bases, with 9 bases remaining between them. CDR1 LNHDA and CDR2 SQIVND come from the germline V gene (reference sequence). This CDR3 region has 15 residues. The CDR3 nucleotides read TGTGCCAGTAGTATAGGACAGGAGCTGAACACTGAAGCTTTCTTT. Residues: CASSIGQELNTEAFF. The variable domain in full, with the rest retrieved from reference TRBV19 and TRBJ1-1, is DGGITQSPKYLFRKEGQNVTLSCEQNLNHDAMYWYRQDPGQGLRLIYYSQIVNDFQKGDIAEGYSVSREKKESFPLTVTSAQKNPTAFYLCASSIGQELNTEAFFGQGTRLTVV.